This T cell receptor beta chain was documented in a study of blood T cell repertoires in COVID-19. Study context: From the United States, Italy and Spain came samples of acute and convalescent COVID-19. The analysed material was cDNA or gDNA that came from T cells, B-cell-depleted T cells, or PBMCs.

This clone was seen only a few times. Participants were aged roughly 18 to 100 years from about two dozen US areas. Source study methods: Amplification of reference gene primers provided the estimated nucleated cell counts. The table came from immunoSEQ multiplex PCR; TCRdb's copy has only in-frame clones and leaves some out. V, J and clone size derive from that table, while D and trimming were established from the DNA sequence. The repertoire includes more than 200,000 clones, more than 70% of them detected once, and 7% to 8.5% sits in the top ten. The germline V gene has CDR1 SGDLS and CDR2 YYNGEE. Trimming left V 4 bases short and J 7 bases short, with 8 bases between. This CDR3 contains 11 residues.

This chain joins TRBV9 and TRBJ1-2, with D possibly matching TRBD1 (5 bases). Specimen: PBMCs or T cells enriched from blood (not recorded which). The TCR originated in a woman aged 40 to 55 with acute COVID-19. The CDR3 DNA sequence: TGTGCCAGCAGCTCACAGGCTGGCTACACCTTC. Translating gives CASSSQAGYTF.